This TCR beta chain was observed in a study of vaccination and CD4 T cells after COVID-19. Study information: The study enrolled six male and four female convalescents, two of whom were Hispanic. Study results and limitations: Median about 90% of reactive clones detected in convalescent patients emerged only post-vaccination.

Stated time point: late sampling 161 to 241 days after vaccination in a few convalescent patients. Treatment of the sample: approximately 9-day PBMC culture with coronavirus spike peptide pools or control peptides (ViraFEST assay). V trimming: 3 bases; J trimming: 4 bases; junction bases outside the gene matches: 6. CDR3 length: 15 residues. Cultured CD4+ T-cell DNA underwent Oncomine TCR Beta short-read sequencing. Each CDR3 protein gets one entry after TCRdb re-called the PCR reads with MiXCR. Altogether 25,000 to 30,000 distinct CDR3 sequences are present, 36% being singletons, with the ten largest covering roughly 3.5%. On this clonotype: Its antigen is unknown.

Specimen: CD4+ T cells from blood, cultured in vitro, collected about 7 months after SARS-CoV-2 vaccination. The receptor was isolated from a human donor who had recovered from COVID-19. The chain joins TRBV12-3 or TRBV12-4 to TRBJ2-1; 7 bases match TRBD2. The CDR3 region has the DNA TGTGCCAGCAGTTTTGCCCGCGGGAGATACAATGAGCAGTTCTTC. It yields the protein CASSFARGRYNEQFF.